This T cell receptor (beta chain) was recovered during a study of blood T cell repertoires in COVID-19. Cohorts were determined from participant-reported clinical history. Original processing notes: Amplification of reference gene primers provided the estimated nucleated cell counts. Profiling relied on immunoSEQ multiplex PCR, and the TCRdb table lists in-frame clones only, not all of them. From that table come the V and J calls and clone size; the DNA was used to work out D and trimming. The table shows about 400,000 clones, with around 90% occurring only once. The clonotype comes from a woman aged 40 to 55 with acute COVID-19. The sample taken for sequencing was PBMCs or T cells enriched from blood (not recorded which).

CDR3 DNA sequence: TGTGCCAGCAGCGTTGGAGCGGGGGGGCTGACCCAGTACTTC. It translates to CASSVGAGGLTQYF. The chain joins TRBV9 to TRBJ2-5, with 10 positions matching TRBD2. V shed 2 bases and J 7 bases; nucleotides not matched to a gene: 5. Germline CDR1 is SGDLS and CDR2 is YYNGEE. This CDR3 region has 14 residues.